One sample yielded the 3 T cell receptor beta chains listed below, sequenced in a study of Ad26.COV2.S vaccination and SARS-CoV-2 variants. As to treatment: some 20 received Ad26.COV2.S at low or high dose, single or two shots; a few received placebo; per-sample allocation not given. Material that was analyzed had been drawn on day 63 after the first vaccine or placebo injection. Assay: immunoSEQ multiplex PCR; the TCRdb copy retains only in-frame clones and omits some. The sample shows about 350,000 clones, about 87% of them seen only once. The sequenced sample was peripheral blood, obtained in a trial of Ad26.COV2.S vaccine versus placebo. These receptors came from a person aged 18-65 years who received the Ad26.COV2.S COVID-19 vaccine or a placebo.

The rearrangement uses TRBV2 and TRBJ1-1; 7 positions match TRBD1. The length of the CDR3 is 16 residues. Germline V gene lookup returns CDR1 SNHLY and CDR2 FYNNEI. V lost 4 bases and J lost 0; bases outside the gene matches: 8. CDR3 amino acids: CASSVRDSSMNTEAFF. The CDR3 bases are TGTGCCAGCAGTGTGAGGGACAGCTCAATGAACACTGAAGCTTTCTTT.

V is TRBV27 and J is TRBJ1-2, with D perhaps matching TRBD1 (5 bases). The ends were cut back, 6 bases at V and 4 bases at J, with 18 bases in the middle. Per the germline V gene, CDR1 is MNHEY and CDR2 is SMNVEV (reference sequence). The CDR3 spans 15 residues. The CDR3 DNA reads as TGTGCCAGCAGCCCAGGGTTTCCGGGCCTCTATGGCTACACCTTC. Translated: CASSPGFPGLYGYTF.

This chain joins TRBV10-3 and TRBJ1-2; 8 positions agree with TRBD1. The CDR3 extends over 13 amino acids. The V and J ends lost 10 bases and 1 base, in that order; junction bases with no gene match: 5. CDR1 ENHRY and CDR2 SYGVKD come from the germline V gene. The CDR3 DNA sequence: TGTGCCAACCGGGACAGGAGTAACTATGGCTACACCTTC. Its translation: CANRDRSNYGYTF.